This is a list of T cell receptor beta chains from one sample in a study of OX40 agonist ivuxolimab in advanced cancers. Method: immunoSEQ multiplex PCR; TCRdb's copy keeps in-frame clones and lacks some. This table holds 110,000 or so clones, approximately 90% found once. The sequencing here drew on CD4+ or CD8+ T cells sorted from blood, taken in a trial of the OX40 agonist ivuxolimab. All receptors come from an adult with an advanced solid tumor such as melanoma, head and neck, liver or kidney cancer. CDR3s leave out the opening cysteine and the closing phenylalanine or tryptophan. Fields, in order: J gene, V gene, CDR3 protein.

j_gene: TRBJ2-5
v_gene: TRBV6-5
CDR3aa: ASSGVGNQETQY

j_gene: TRBJ1-5
v_gene: TRBV27
CDR3aa: ASSLLQGSNQPQH

j_gene: TRBJ1-1
v_gene: TRBV10-2
CDR3aa: ASHERDTEAF

j_gene: TRBJ2-7
v_gene: TRBV18
CDR3aa: ASSLWDRAYEQY

j_gene: TRBJ2-7
v_gene: TRBV5-1
CDR3aa: ASRIAYATHEQY

j_gene: TRBJ1-1
v_gene: TRBV6-1
CDR3aa: ASSDYGNTEAF

j_gene: TRBJ2-5
v_gene: TRBV2
CDR3aa: ASSVMRTGRETQY

j_gene: TRBJ1-5
v_gene: TRBV18
CDR3aa: ASSPDRQGRNQPQH

j_gene: TRBJ2-2
v_gene: TRBV6-4
CDR3aa: ASRTGVNTGELF

j_gene: TRBJ1-1
v_gene: TRBV6-5
CDR3aa: ASSLNSMNTEAF

j_gene: TRBJ1-4
v_gene: TRBV6-5
CDR3aa: ASRLQGANEKLF

j_gene: TRBJ2-7
v_gene: TRBV6-6
CDR3aa: ASSFRPTGGAYEQY

j_gene: TRBJ1-3
v_gene: TRBV4-2
CDR3aa: ASSQTGIPGNTIY

j_gene: TRBJ2-1
v_gene: TRBV10-3
CDR3aa: AISDLAGGGGEQF

j_gene: TRBJ2-3
v_gene: TRBV5-1
CDR3aa: ASSLAHITDTQY

j_gene: TRBJ2-1
v_gene: TRBV7-3
CDR3aa: ASSLTASGNYNEQF

j_gene: TRBJ1-1
v_gene: TRBV27
CDR3aa: ASSSPLNSGAIAF

j_gene: TRBJ2-3
v_gene: TRBV5-1
CDR3aa: ASSLSSSGGVGDTQY

j_gene: TRBJ1-1
v_gene: TRBV6-5
CDR3aa: ASSYEALGTEAF

j_gene: TRBJ2-1
v_gene: TRBV6-5
CDR3aa: ATKREREAYNEQF

j_gene: TRBJ1-5
v_gene: TRBV21-1
CDR3aa: ASSQGSSNQPQH

j_gene: TRBJ1-4
v_gene: TRBV5-1
CDR3aa: ASSLAVGGRNEKLF

j_gene: TRBJ2-7
v_gene: TRBV6-1
CDR3aa: ASRPGQSYEQY

j_gene: TRBJ1-5
v_gene: TRBV9
CDR3aa: ASSVGGHSNQPQH

j_gene: TRBJ2-3
v_gene: TRBV15
CDR3aa: ATSRPTTDTQY

j_gene: TRBJ1-6
v_gene: TRBV27
CDR3aa: ASRLTEKNSPLH

j_gene: TRBJ2-3
v_gene: TRBV18
CDR3aa: ASSPSTTSTDTQY

j_gene: TRBJ2-5
v_gene: TRBV19
CDR3aa: ASSIIRRGGAQETQY

j_gene: TRBJ2-1
v_gene: TRBV6-5
CDR3aa: ASSYWTSGRRDEQF

j_gene: TRBJ2-3
v_gene: TRBV11-3
CDR3aa: ASSTGTKYSTDTQY

j_gene: TRBJ2-1
v_gene: TRBV9
CDR3aa: ASSVSGTYNEQF

j_gene: TRBJ2-3
v_gene: TRBV7-2
CDR3aa: ASSQYTDTQY

j_gene: TRBJ1-2
v_gene: TRBV7-9
CDR3aa: ASSFEDYGYT

j_gene: TRBJ2-7
v_gene: TRBV18
CDR3aa: ASSPPNRGDSYEQY

j_gene: TRBJ2-1
v_gene: TRBV5-5
CDR3aa: ASSLGLYNEQF

j_gene: TRBJ2-1
v_gene: TRBV14
CDR3aa: ASSRQTDGREQF

j_gene: TRBJ1-2
v_gene: TRBV6-5
CDR3aa: ASSFQTGSGYT

j_gene: TRBJ1-5
v_gene: TRBV30
CDR3aa: AWSVPGAGNQPQH

j_gene: TRBJ2-7
v_gene: TRBV5-1
CDR3aa: ASSLGQPVDEQY

j_gene: TRBJ2-7
v_gene: TRBV11-1
CDR3aa: ASSLMFTAVYEQY

j_gene: -
v_gene: TRBV5-1
CDR3aa: ASSPGGASGEQY

j_gene: TRBJ2-2
v_gene: TRBV11-3
CDR3aa: ASSSQTGTDHTGELF

j_gene: -
v_gene: TRBV7-9
CDR3aa: ASGLYEQY

j_gene: TRBJ2-2
v_gene: TRBV9
CDR3aa: ASSPGGVAGELF

j_gene: TRBJ1-2
v_gene: TRBV19
CDR3aa: ASMDRAGTYLLET